This T cell receptor (beta chain) was recorded in a study of identical twins. TCRdb passed the 5' RACE reads through MiXCR, listing each CDR3 protein once. The sample yields hundreds of thousands of distinct CDR3 sequences, approximately 18% seen once. There are many counts of this clonotype. Its ends do not fully match the called genes, so a read error is possible. The CDR3 has 14 residues. Per the germline V gene, CDR1 is SGHRS and CDR2 is YFSETQ. These sequences were also reported in another study, on T cells expressing NK-cell markers. That study adds: For several donors, these clonotypes were likewise the leading ones in the CD3+CD56-NKG2C+ fraction.

This chain links TRBV5-1 with TRBJ2-7; D is ambiguous. The source material was PBMCs. The clonotype was recovered from a woman aged 18-29 years in good health. The CDR3 loop is CASSLGFGSYEQYF. DNA of the CDR3: TGTGCCAGCAGTTTGGGTTTCGGATCCTACGAGCAGTACTTC.